The TCR beta chain under discussion was sequenced for a study of CD4 T cells in relation to SARS-CoV-2 and coronaviruses. Some clones are missing from TCRdb's copy, which holds only in-frame ones; the method was immunoSEQ multiplex PCR. The sample yields 65,000 or so clones, 87% seen once. Before the COVID-19 pandemic, during about 2011-2019, CD4+ T cells were taken from unexposed donors. CDR1 SGHNT and CDR2 YENEEA come from the germline V gene. This CDR3 comprises 18 residues. V lost 4 bases and J lost 0, with 21 bases in between. The source material was memory CD4+ T cells from PBMCs. This sequence was found in a human donor in good health. The chain has TRBV11-3 and TRBJ1-1; unclear D gene. The DNA of the CDR3 is TGTGCCAGCAGCTATAGCAGGTGGCCAGACCGCATGAACACTGAAGCTTTCTTT. Translated: CASSYSRWPDRMNTEAFF.